The present T cell receptor beta chain was sequenced within a study of T cell responses to AZD1222 COVID-19 vaccine (dated by TCRdb to 2020 to 2022). About the full investigation: TCR sequencing covered fewer than 250 trial participants: approximately 200 given two doses of AZD1222 and about 26 given two doses of MenACWY control vaccine. Trial participants were enrolled into age subgroups of 18-55, 56-69 and 70-plus years, which contained about 160, 30 and 59 TCR-sequenced participants, respectively. What the authors observed across the whole study: Conclusions about previously exposed vaccinees are limited because only a handful of AZD1222 recipients were SARS-CoV-2 seropositive at baseline. Spike-specific TCR breadth and depth rose significantly after two AZD1222 doses compared with day 0 and with MenACWY recipients. The vaccine-associated CD4 TCRs covered the entire spike protein, and the dominant responses fell in regions 160-218 and 743-854. Reportedly, close to half of the unique spike-specific TCRs recognized epitopes lying outside the regions that are mutated in the B.1.351 and B.1.1.7 variants. Participants were mostly white British and included more females than males, and it was suggested by the authors that clonal diversity may have been underestimated. Because no day 14 peak-response samples were available, the repertoires could be characterized only after the peak T cell response. In the small 56-69-year group, the increase in depth fell short of significance, most likely because of low power.

This sample's time point label indicates: about 28 days (+/-7) after the second vaccine dose. AZD1222 recipients given second doses at about 4 weeks or at about 12 weeks were pooled, since spike-specific TCR depth and breadth were not found to differ between the two schedules. The vaccinee samples were drawn from two UK trials, COV001 and COV002, one of which was a single-blind randomized controlled phase 2/3 trial testing AZD1222 (ChAdOx1 nCoV-19) in healthy adults. For TCRbeta chain sequencing, PBMC samples were collected from trial participants at day 0 and at day 28 after the second dose. The germline V gene provides CDR1 SGHVS and CDR2 FNYEAQ. The V end gives up 4 bases and the J end 6 bases, leaving 11 bases in the junction not matched to a gene. Inclusive of the bounding cysteine and phenylalanine, the CDR3 is 16 residues long. The sequence is cut down to CDR3 DNA, 48 bases in frame from base 1.

For this clone: The antigen it recognizes is unknown. The sample holds no much larger clone one base away, and base qualities are not on file.

The CDR3 regions of human TCRbeta chains were analyzed by immunosequencing. In the original analysis: TCRs in the repertoires were compared against a reference library of SARS-CoV-2-specific TCRs that had been generated with the MIRA antigen-specificity platform. Breadth was defined as the fraction of unique TCRs that were SARS-CoV-2-associated. Depth was defined as the fraction of total T cells that were SARS-CoV-2-associated. Using the MIRA data, every spike-specific TCR was mapped to the spike region that the TCR reacted to and assigned to either a CD4 or a CD8 class. Log10-transformed breadth and depth values were compared by one-way ANOVA with Sidak's multiple comparisons tests. What TCRdb holds here is the immuneACCESS table cut down to in-frame rearrangements. Part of the clones is not present; checked against another copy, under half of the missing clones reflect an unresolved V gene, and the others are unexplained. That table gives V, J and clone size, and the DNA gave D and trimming. A total of tens of thousands of clones appear in this sample, 80% to 85% of them only once. 18% of the sample belongs to the ten largest clones.

The chain employs TRBV7-6 and TRBJ2-1, with 8 bases aligning to TRBD2. The specimen comprised peripheral blood, sampled 28 days after the second AZD1222 dose. This TCR was sampled from an adult who received the AZD1222 COVID-19 vaccine. Here is the DNA: TGTGCCAGCAGCTCCCGACTAGAACGGGGGGGCAATGAGCAGTTCTTC. Its protein is CASSSRLERGGNEQFF.